Below are 20 T cell receptor beta chains sequenced from a single sample in a study of blood T cell repertoires in COVID-19. TCRdb's table, derived via immunoSEQ multiplex PCR, lists solely in-frame clones and lacks some. The sample includes a few hundred thousand clones, 86% seen only once; the top ten take roughly 6.6%. The specimen sequenced was peripheral blood. The receptors derive from a woman in her fifties or sixties with COVID-19, enrolled during active disease.

The chain recombines TRBV7-2 with TRBJ2-3; 9 bases line up with TRBD2. V was clipped by 9 bases and J by 3 bases; unmatched bases: 7. This CDR3 comprises 14 residues. Germline V gene data show CDR1 as SGHTA and CDR2 as FQGNSA. The CDR3 bases are TGTGCCAGACGTAGCGGGGGAGGAACAGATACGCAGTATTTT. This translates into CARRSGGGTDTQYF.

The V gene is TRBV3-1 (or the pseudogene TRBV3-2), the J gene TRBJ1-5; tentatively, D is TRBD1 (6 bases). V was cut by 3 bases and J by 7 bases, with 16 bases left in between. The germline V gene encodes CDR1 LGHDT and CDR2 YNNKEL (reference sequence). CDR3 length: 15 residues. CDR3 nucleotide sequence: TGTGCCAGCAGCCAGATGGTCAGGGGCGGACAGCCCCAGCATTTT. This gives the protein CASSQMVRGGQPQHF.

A note on this clone: This CDR3 is also generated by other DNA sequences in the sample. The chain combines TRBV18 with TRBJ1-6, with a tentative D call TRBD1 (6 bases). From germline, CDR1 is KGHSH and CDR2 LQKENI. Trimming shortened V by 2 bases and J by 6 bases, and 11 bases separated the two germline ends. The CDR3 covers 15 residues. As DNA, the CDR3 is TGTGCCAGCTCACCATCAGGGGCCATTAATTCACCCCTCCACTTT. Translating it yields CASSPSGAINSPLHF.

This chain uses TRBV5-1 with TRBJ2-1, with 7 bases lining up with TRBD1. The germline gives CDR1 SGHRS, CDR2 YFSETQ. The CDR3 sequence is 14 residues long. With 3 bases clipped from V and 7 bases from J, the junction kept 7 bases outside the gene matches. The chain's CDR3 is CASSYPGTANEQFF. CDR3 coding DNA: TGCGCCAGCAGCTACCCCGGGACAGCAAATGAGCAGTTCTTC.

This clone was counted between two and nine times. V usage is TRBV12-1 and J usage is TRBJ1-1. TRBV12-1 is reported as a pseudogene. This CDR3 has 16 amino acids. CDR3 protein: CASSSSIREGNTEAFF. The CDR3 nucleotides are TGTGCCAGCAGCTCCTCAATACGGGAGGGAAACACTGAAGCTTTCTTT.

V usage is TRBV7-2 and J usage is TRBJ2-1; 12 bases are a match to TRBD2. V trimming: 4 bases; J trimming: 13 bases; junction bases outside the gene matches: 2. This CDR3 is 12 amino acids long. Germline V gene data show CDR1 as SGHTA and CDR2 as FQGNSA. This CDR3 is CASSSSGGAQFF. CDR3 sequence (DNA): TGTGCCAGCAGCTCTAGCGGGGGGGCTCAGTTCTTC.

This clone was seen only once. The chain links TRBV7-2 to TRBJ2-7, with 10 bases lining up with TRBD1. V trimming: 6 bases; J trimming: 4 bases; junction bases outside the gene matches: 3. The CDR3 length is 13 residues. The germline CDR1 and CDR2 sequences are SGHTA and FQGNSA. The CDR3 DNA reads TGTGCCAGCAGTAGGGACAGGGGTTACGAGCAGTACTTC. Protein sequence: CASSRDRGYEQYF.

The chain recombines TRBV6-5 with TRBJ2-7, with 9 nucleotides matching TRBD1. J lost 4 bases, V lost 5 bases, and 9 bases had no gene match. The length of the CDR3 is 15 residues. Germline CDR1 MNHEY, CDR2 SVGAGI. DNA for the CDR3: TGTGCCAGCAGTCCCCTGGGGACAGGGAATTACGAGCAGTACTTC. Its translation is CASSPLGTGNYEQYF.

V and J are TRBV10-1 and TRBJ1-1; 7 bases align to TRBD1. Unmatched junction bases numbered 7, after V lost 0 bases and J lost 0 bases. The CDR3 has 17 residues. The V gene's germline CDR1 is WNHNN and CDR2 SYGVQD (reference sequence). The CDR3 protein is CASSESVGTAMNTEAFF. In DNA, the CDR3 is TGCGCCAGCAGTGAGTCAGTAGGGACAGCCATGAACACTGAAGCTTTCTTT.

The J gene is TRBJ2-3, the V gene TRBV9; weak D call: TRBD1 (5 bases). The germline V and J ends were trimmed by 2 bases and 6 bases, with 16 bases remaining between them. This CDR3 spans 15 amino acids. Germline values: CDR1 SGDLS, CDR2 YYNGEE. The CDR3 DNA reads as TGTGCCAGCAGCGTCCAGGGTGCGGACGCGGATACGCAGTATTTT. Protein product: CASSVQGADADTQYF. The full variable domain, with the rest looked up from reference TRBV9 and TRBJ2-3, is DSGVTQTPKHLITATGQRVTLRCSPRSGDLSVYWYQQSLDQGLQFLIQYYNGEERAKGNILERFSAQQFPDLHSELNLSSLELGDSALYFCASSVQGADADTQYFGPGTRLTVL.

Concerning this clone itself: Other nucleotide sequences in the sample specify the same CDR3. The rearrangement uses TRBV18 and TRBJ2-5; D gene ambiguous. The CDR3 is made up of 13 amino acids. In germline, CDR1 is KGHSH, CDR2 LQKENI. Trimming took off 0 bases at V and 3 bases at J, with 5 bases between the two ends. The CDR3 protein is CASSPPSEETQYF. The CDR3 nucleotides are TGTGCCAGCTCACCACCCAGTGAAGAGACCCAGTACTTC.

V gene TRBV23-1 combines with J gene TRBJ1-2; 11 nucleotides agree with TRBD1. TRBV23-1 is sorted into the ORF group, with uncertain function. The V segment lost 3 bases and the J segment 1 base; nucleotides outside the gene matches: 4. CDR3 length: 16 amino acids. The CDR3 protein is CASSHGQGARNYGYTF. CDR3 in DNA: TGCGCCAGCAGTCACGGACAGGGGGCGCGTAACTATGGCTACACCTTC.

The chain joins TRBV7-6 to TRBJ1-2, with D tentatively TRBD1 (6 bases). The germline V gene has CDR1 SGHVS and CDR2 FNYEAQ. The CDR3 runs 11 residues. Trimming removed 8 bases from V and 7 bases from J, with 11 bases in between. The CDR3 reads CASGTGFGYTF. The CDR3 nucleotides read TGTGCCAGCGGTACAGGGTTTGGCTACACCTTC.

V is TRBV6-4 and J is TRBJ1-2; 8 positions match TRBD1. V gave up 2 bases and J gave up 4 bases; unmatched junction bases: 6. The germline V gene has CDR1 MRHNA and CDR2 SNTAGT. The CDR3 is made up of 15 amino acids. Here the CDR3 reads CASSDGRQGIYGYTF. The CDR3 coding sequence is TGTGCCAGCAGTGACGGCAGACAGGGGATCTATGGCTACACCTTC.

The J gene is TRBJ1-5, the V gene TRBV5-6; D unclear. This CDR3 has 14 residues. The ends were cut back, 1 base at V and 1 base at J, with 6 bases in the middle. The germline V gene has CDR1 SGHDT and CDR2 YYEEEE. This chain's CDR3 is CASSLSGSNQPQHF. The CDR3 DNA reads TGTGCCAGCAGCTTGTCGGGGAGCAATCAGCCCCAGCATTTT.

The V call is TRBV30, the J call TRBJ2-5; the D gene is possibly TRBD1 (5 bases). From germline, CDR1 is GTSNPN and CDR2 SVGIG (reference sequence). Trimming stripped 5 bases from V and 3 bases from J, with 10 bases between. The CDR3 loop spans 12 amino acids. The CDR3 bases are TGTGCCTGGGTGGACATGAAAGAGACCCAGTACTTC. The encoded protein is CAWVDMKETQYF.

The V and J genes are TRBV28 and TRBJ1-5; D perhaps matches TRBD1 (6 bases). The V end lost 3 bases, the J end lost 1 base, and 10 bases lay between the germline ends. CDR3 length: 15 amino acids. Germline V gene sequence: CDR1 MDHEN, CDR2 SYDVKM. This CDR3 is CASSFSRGSNQPQHF. As DNA, the CDR3 is TGTGCCAGCAGTTTCTCCAGGGGAAGCAATCAGCCCCAGCATTTT.

The rearrangement uses TRBV18 and TRBJ1-1; TRBD1 aligns across 11 bases. The germline V gene has CDR1 KGHSH and CDR2 LQKENI. This CDR3 comprises 16 residues. V was clipped by 4 bases and J by 3 bases; unmatched bases: 7. CDR3: CASSRGQGAEYTEAFF. The CDR3 coding sequence is TGTGCCAGCTCACGAGGACAGGGGGCAGAGTACACTGAAGCTTTCTTT.

CDR3 protein: CASSQVYGLANEQFF. In DNA, the CDR3 is TGTGCCAGCAGCCAAGTTTACGGACTAGCAAACGAGCAGTTCTTC. J is TRBJ2-1 and V is TRBV4-2, with 8 bases lining up with TRBD2. The CDR3 is 15 amino acids. V was clipped by 1 base and J by 10 bases; unmatched bases: 9. The germline gives CDR1 LGHNA, CDR2 YNFKEQ.

The chain combines TRBV11-2 with TRBJ2-1; the match to TRBD2 covers 9 bases. From germline, CDR1 is SGHAT and CDR2 FQNNGV. The CDR3 runs 16 residues. With V trimmed by 1 base and J by 7 bases, 8 bases remained unmatched. As DNA, the CDR3 is TGTGCCAGCAGCTTAGGAGGGCTAGCGGGGCTGAATGAGCAGTTCTTC. This encodes CASSLGGLAGLNEQFF.